This T cell receptor (beta chain) was observed in a study of immune evolution from preneoplasia to lung adenocarcinoma. Regarding the study as a whole: Highest clonality occurred in KRAS-mutant, not EGFR-mutant or double wild-type, nodules. Clonality was highest in normal lung, lower in later-stage lesions apparently.

TCRdb's table, derived via immunoSEQ multiplex PCR, lists solely in-frame clones and lacks some. The table records 11,000 to 15,000 clones, 85% of them present only once. Turning to this clone: Its antigen is as yet unknown.

V dropped 0 bases and J dropped 7 bases, with 17 bases sitting between them. Germline V gene data show CDR1 as SGDLS and CDR2 as YYNGEE. The CDR3 runs 16 residues. The receptor was derived from a donor aged 70 or over with lung adenocarcinoma. V is TRBV9 and J is TRBJ2-1; D gene uncertain. The sequencing sample was made of FFPE lung adenocarcinoma in situ tissue. CDR3 DNA sequence: TGTGCCAGCAGCGTAGCTTCCGCCCTGTCTCAAAATGAGCAGTTCTTC. It encodes CASSVASALSQNEQFF. Complete variable domain (other parts from reference TRBV9 and TRBJ2-1): DSGVTQTPKHLITATGQRVTLRCSPRSGDLSVYWYQQSLDQGLQFLIQYYNGEERAKGNILERFSAQQFPDLHSELNLSSLELGDSALYFCASSVASALSQNEQFFGPGTRLTVL.